These 30 T cell receptor beta chains share one sample of origin, sequenced in a study of blood T cell repertoires in COVID-19. Measured with immunoSEQ multiplex PCR; TCRdb has only the in-frame clones, and not every one. The sample records about 340,000 clones, roughly 90% being singletons. Sequenced input: PBMCs or T cells enriched from blood (not recorded which). The receptor set was obtained from a woman younger than 45 who had recovered from COVID-19.

The chain joins TRBV25-1 to TRBJ1-1; the D is unclear. Trimming cost V 5 bases and J 2 bases, with 9 bases left between them. There are 13 residues in the CDR3. CDR1 MGHDK and CDR2 SYGVNS come from the germline V gene. The CDR3: CASSLGPNTEAFF. CDR3 sequence (DNA): TGTGCCAGCAGTCTGGGCCCAAACACTGAAGCTTTCTTT.

The chain is built from TRBV18 and TRBJ1-2; no clear D. The CDR3 consists of 14 residues. The V gene's germline CDR1 is KGHSH and CDR2 LQKENI. Deletions cut 2 bases from V and 2 bases from J, with 9 bases between. CDR3 sequence (DNA): TGTGCCAGCTCACCAATTTCGAGAAACTATGGCTACACCTTC. Protein sequence: CASSPISRNYGYTF.

This chain links TRBV12-3 or TRBV12-4 with TRBJ1-5, with D maybe TRBD1 (6 bases). The length of the CDR3 is 11 residues. Trimming stripped 5 bases from V and 11 bases from J, with 10 bases between. The CDR3, as DNA: TGTGCCAGCAGTCTCGGACAGTCCCAGCATTTT. This translates into CASSLGQSQHF.

This sequence joins TRBV18 and TRBJ1-1; a possible D gene is TRBD1 (5 bases). V was shortened by 2 bases and J by 0 bases, with 13 bases between the two germline ends. This CDR3 contains 16 residues. Germline-derived CDR1 and CDR2 are KGHSH and LQKENI. The CDR3 sequence is CASSPSAGYMNTEAFF. The CDR3 DNA sequence: TGTGCCAGCTCACCAAGCGCAGGGTATATGAACACTGAAGCTTTCTTT.

This rearrangement joins TRBV5-1 to TRBJ1-3, with D uncertain. The germline V gene has CDR1 SGHRS and CDR2 YFSETQ. V was trimmed by 4 bases and J by 1 base, leaving 9 bases between them. The CDR3 sequence is 14 residues long. The CDR3 loop reads CASSPERSGNTIYF. In nucleotides, the CDR3 is TGCGCCAGCAGCCCCGAGCGGTCTGGAAACACCATATATTTT.

The chain couples TRBV28 to TRBJ2-7, with 8 nucleotides matching TRBD1. This CDR3 has 16 amino acids. CDR1 and CDR2 (germline): MDHEN, SYDVKM. The V and J ends lost 10 bases and 3 bases, in that order; junction bases with no gene match: 17. CDR3 DNA sequence: TGTGCCACCATACCCCGGACAGGGCTGACCCTCTACGAGCAGTACTTC. It translates to CATIPRTGLTLYEQYF.

The chain links TRBV27 to TRBJ2-7; 8 nucleotides line up with TRBD2. Germline trimming cut 3 bases from V and 5 bases from J; bases unmatched to any gene: 3. Germline assignment: CDR1 MNHEY and CDR2 SMNVEV (reference sequence). The CDR3 runs 13 residues. CDR3 DNA sequence: TGTGCCAGCAGTTTGGGACTAGTCAACGAGCAGTACTTC. It encodes CASSLGLVNEQYF.

The chain has TRBV25-1 and TRBJ1-2, with 7 nucleotides matching TRBD1. There are 14 residues in the CDR3. Germline V gene sequence: CDR1 MGHDK, CDR2 SYGVNS. The V segment lost 5 bases and the J segment 4 bases; nucleotides outside the gene matches: 7. This CDR3 is CASSRGQSSYGYTF. CDR3 nucleotides: TGTGCCAGCAGTCGGGGACAGTCAAGCTATGGCTACACCTTC.

The V and J genes are TRBV5-4 and TRBJ2-7, with D maybe TRBD1 (7 bases). Germline V gene sequence: CDR1 SGHNT, CDR2 YYREEE (reference sequence). V lost 0 bases and J 2 bases, leaving 12 bases between the germline ends. The CDR3 length is 15 residues. For the CDR3, the DNA is TGTGCCAGCAGCTTGGAGCAGGGGGGCCCCTACGAGCAGTACTTC. It specifies CASSLEQGGPYEQYF. Full variable domain (rest looked up from reference TRBV5-4 and TRBJ2-7): ETGVTQSPTHLIKTRGQQVTLRCSSQSGHNTVSWYQQALGQGPQFIFQYYREEENGRGNFPPRFSGLQFPNYSSELNVNALELDDSALYLCASSLEQGGPYEQYFGPGTRLTVT.

The chain is built from TRBV4-1 and TRBJ2-6; 7 nucleotides agree with TRBD2. The J segment lost 4 bases and the V segment lost 5 bases, leaving 5 bases of the junction unmatched. The CDR3 runs to 15 residues. Per germline, CDR1 MGHRA and CDR2 YSYEKL. For the CDR3, the DNA is TGCGCCAGCAGCAGGGAGGGTTTCGGGGCCAACGTCCTGACTTTC. This codes for CASSREGFGANVLTF.

The rearrangement joins TRBV14 to TRBJ1-2; D is perhaps TRBD1 (5 bases). The CDR3 is 14 residues long. Per germline, CDR1 SGHDN and CDR2 FVKESK. The V and J ends lost 1 base and 0 bases respectively, with 6 bases between them. The CDR3 DNA follows: TGTGCCAGCAGCCAAGTAGGGGCTAACTATGGCTACACCTTC. This encodes CASSQVGANYGYTF.

The chain links TRBV5-5 to TRBJ2-2; 10 positions match TRBD2. This CDR3 region has 15 residues. The trim removed 0 bases at V and 5 bases at J, leaving 1 base unmatched. From germline, CDR1 is SGHKS and CDR2 YYEKEE (reference sequence). CDR3 DNA: TGTGCCAGCAGCTTGGTACTAGCGGGAACCGGGGAGCTGTTTTTT. It codes for CASSLVLAGTGELFF. Supplemented by reference TRBV5-5 and TRBJ2-2, the full variable domain reads DAGVTQSPTHLIKTRGQQVTLRCSPISGHKSVSWYQQVLGQGPQFIFQYYEKEERGRGNFPDRFSARQFPNYSSELNVNALLLGDSALYLCASSLVLAGTGELFFGEGSRLTVL.

The rearrangement uses TRBV2 and TRBJ2-1; 11 bases are shared with TRBD2. Germline lookup yields CDR1 SNHLY and CDR2 FYNNEI. The CDR3 runs to 15 residues. J lost 6 bases, V lost 2 bases, and 3 bases had no gene match. The CDR3 spells CASSEPSGRLNEQFF. In nucleotides, the CDR3 is TGTGCCAGCAGTGAACCTAGCGGGAGGCTCAATGAGCAGTTCTTC.

The chain couples TRBV28 to TRBJ1-2; D is possibly TRBD1 (6 bases). The CDR3 has 14 amino acids. Germline assignment: CDR1 MDHEN and CDR2 SYDVKM. Trimming stripped 6 bases from V and 5 bases from J, with 16 bases between. This chain's CDR3 is CASSPLGTRYGYTF. For the CDR3, the DNA is TGTGCCAGCAGCCCCCTCGGGACAAGATATGGCTACACCTTC.

The chain recombines TRBV27 with TRBJ2-7, with TRBD1 matching 9 bases. J lost 4 bases, V lost 5 bases, and 9 bases had no gene match. CDR3 length: 15 residues. Germline V gene lookup returns CDR1 MNHEY and CDR2 SMNVEV (reference sequence). This CDR3 is CASSTSGTGFYEQYF. The CDR3 nucleotides read TGTGCCAGCAGTACCTCCGGGACAGGGTTTTACGAGCAGTACTTC.

The chain uses TRBV9 and TRBJ2-3, with a tentative D call TRBD2 (5 bases). V lost 0 bases to trimming and J lost 4 bases, with 9 bases between them. This CDR3 has 14 residues. Germline V gene sequence: CDR1 SGDLS, CDR2 YYNGEE. CDR3 protein: CASSVGGPADTQYF. The CDR3, as DNA: TGTGCCAGCAGCGTAGGAGGGCCCGCAGATACGCAGTATTTT.

V and J are TRBV30 and TRBJ1-5; D call uncertain. In germline, CDR1 is GTSNPN, CDR2 SVGIG (reference sequence). The CDR3 extends over 14 amino acids. V lost 2 bases, J lost 7 bases, and 15 bases lay in between. Here the CDR3 reads CAWSSINTGQPQHF. The CDR3 DNA is TGTGCCTGGAGTTCTATCAACACGGGACAGCCCCAGCATTTT.

This chain uses TRBV28 with TRBJ1-1; D uncertain. Per germline, CDR1 MDHEN and CDR2 SYDVKM. This CDR3 has 12 amino acids. The germline V and J ends were trimmed by 9 bases and 5 bases, with 13 bases remaining between them. For the CDR3, the DNA is TGTGCCAGTAGCTCCCCTACAACTGAAGCTTTCTTT. Its protein is CASSSPTTEAFF.

The J gene is TRBJ2-1, the V gene TRBV12-3 or TRBV12-4, with a tentative D call TRBD2 (5 bases). Trimming pared 2 bases from V and 14 bases from J, leaving 10 bases between. The CDR3 consists of 11 residues. The CDR3 bases are TGTGCCAGCAGTTTAAGAGGGATAGAGTTCTTC. Its protein is CASSLRGIEFF.

The chain joins TRBV28 to TRBJ1-3; 8 bases fit TRBD1. Trimming took 6 bases from V and 0 from J; bases not matched to a gene: 7. The CDR3 runs to 16 residues. The germline V gene has CDR1 MDHEN and CDR2 SYDVKM. CDR3 nucleotides: TGTGCCAGCAGCGATGGGACAGGCAGCTCTGGAAACACCATATATTTT. It encodes CASSDGTGSSGNTIYF.

This clone has just a few counts. In DNA form, the CDR3 reads TGCGCCAGCAGCTTGTTAAGCGGGGGGGACACCGGGGAGCTGTTTTTT. This translates into CASSLLSGGDTGELFF. The chain uses TRBV5-1 and TRBJ2-2, with 10 bases matching TRBD2. Germline V lookup: CDR1 SGHRS, CDR2 YFSETQ. The J segment lost 3 bases and the V segment lost 1 base, leaving 3 bases of the junction unmatched. The CDR3 is 16 residues long.

The gene calls are TRBV29-1 and TRBJ1-1; D is perhaps TRBD1 (5 bases). CDR1 and CDR2 (germline): SQVTM, ANQGSEA. V was clipped by 7 bases and J by 7 bases, with 10 bases between them. The CDR3 extends over 10 amino acids. The CDR3 sequence is CSAGTDEAFF. In DNA form, the CDR3 reads TGCAGCGCCGGGACTGATGAAGCTTTCTTT.

The chain is built from TRBV7-2 and TRBJ2-7; TRBD1 agrees at 8 bases. CDR3 length equals 16 residues. CDR1 and CDR2 (germline): SGHTA, FQGNSA. V was pared by 5 bases and J by 2 bases, with 11 bases of the junction left unmatched. CDR3 sequence reads: CASSRDQGALPYEQYF. The CDR3 DNA is TGTGCCAGCAGCCGCGATCAGGGGGCGCTCCCCTACGAGCAGTACTTC.

This chain connects TRBV10-3 to TRBJ1-2; tentatively, D is TRBD1 (5 bases). Trimming shortened V by 3 bases and J by 2 bases, and 10 bases separated the two germline ends. The V gene's germline CDR1 is ENHRY and CDR2 SYGVKD. The CDR3 has 14 residues. This chain's CDR3 is CAISDGGLNYGYTF. CDR3 nucleotides: TGTGCCATCAGTGACGGGGGGTTGAACTATGGCTACACCTTC.

The chain recombines TRBV29-1 with TRBJ2-4; 8 bases align to TRBD2. This CDR3 is 14 amino acids long. The V and J ends lost 4 bases and 6 bases, in that order; junction bases with no gene match: 8. Germline V gene sequence: CDR1 SQVTM, CDR2 ANQGSEA. The CDR3 coding sequence is TGCAGCGTTGGGCCTAGCGGGCTCCGAAACATTCAGTACTTC. It codes for CSVGPSGLRNIQYF.

The genes are TRBV5-1 and TRBJ1-3; weak D call: TRBD1 (6 bases). The CDR3 has 15 residues. Trimming cost V 4 bases and J 1 base, with 12 bases left between them. Germline V lookup: CDR1 SGHRS, CDR2 YFSETQ. CDR3 protein: CASSGTGRSGNTIYF. CDR3 DNA: TGCGCCAGCAGCGGAACAGGGAGATCTGGAAACACCATATATTTT.

This clone showed up just a few times. V and J are TRBV3-1 (or the pseudogene TRBV3-2) and TRBJ1-5; D might be TRBD1 (5 bases). Germline CDR1 LGHDT, CDR2 YNNKEL (reference sequence). Trimming removed 8 bases at V and 5 bases at J, with 19 bases between. The CDR3 contains 15 residues. In DNA, the CDR3 is TGTGCCAGCCCCCAGAGTAGACAGATTTATCAGCCCCAGCATTTT. Protein sequence: CASPQSRQIYQPQHF.

The chain employs TRBV3-1 (or the pseudogene TRBV3-2) and TRBJ1-4; D gene ambiguous. This CDR3 comprises 14 residues. The germline V gene has CDR1 LGHDT and CDR2 YNNKEL (reference sequence). Trimming cost V 2 bases and J 7 bases, with 11 bases left between them. This CDR3 reads CASSQYGRPEKLFF. The CDR3 nucleotides read TGTGCCAGCAGCCAATATGGCAGGCCTGAAAAACTGTTTTTT.

The chain has TRBV12-5 and TRBJ2-3; 11 bases agree with TRBD1. V lost 6 bases and J lost 1; bases outside the gene matches: 21. The germline CDR1 and CDR2 sequences are LGHNT and FRNRAP. The length of the CDR3 is 21 residues. DNA for the CDR3: TGTGCTAGTGGCTCGCTTTACCCGGGACAGGGGGTCAAACGCGGCACAGATACGCAGTATTTT. Protein sequence: CASGSLYPGQGVKRGTDTQYF.

This sequence joins TRBV7-9 and TRBJ2-5; TRBD1 agrees at 7 bases. CDR1 is SEHNR, CDR2 FQNEAQ, per germline (reference sequence). The V gene end was trimmed by 0 bases and the J gene end by 5 bases; junction bases not matched to a gene: 3. CDR3 length: 14 residues. CDR3 coding DNA: TGTGCCAGCAGCTTAGCAGGGGGCGGGGAGACCCAGTACTTC. It codes for CASSLAGGGETQYF.